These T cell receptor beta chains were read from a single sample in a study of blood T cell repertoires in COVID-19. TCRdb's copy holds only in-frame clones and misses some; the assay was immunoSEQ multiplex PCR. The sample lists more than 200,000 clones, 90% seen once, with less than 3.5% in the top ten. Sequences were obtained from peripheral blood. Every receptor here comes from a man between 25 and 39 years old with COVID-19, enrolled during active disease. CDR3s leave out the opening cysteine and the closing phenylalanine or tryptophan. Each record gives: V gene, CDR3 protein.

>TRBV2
ASSDGVISGNTIY
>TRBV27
ASSLGHSGANVLT
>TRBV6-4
ASSDGTGGNQPQH
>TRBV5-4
ASSLFSGEVPLH
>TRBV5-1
ASSVDRLNSPLH
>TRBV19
ASSSGPGQRFYGYT
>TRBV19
ASSMRSLGTGELF
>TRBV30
AWSSDRRSGANVLT
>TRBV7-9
ASSLNRALNTEAF
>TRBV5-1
ASREDSLTEAF
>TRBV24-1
ATSDSQRGGTGELF
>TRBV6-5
ASRARGGGEKLF
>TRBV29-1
SVEDSDGANYGYT
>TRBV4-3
ASSPELTGDSPLH
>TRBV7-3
ASSHRLAGVNEQF
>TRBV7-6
ASTVGGLPYNEQF
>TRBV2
ASSYDRAGNQPQH
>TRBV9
ASSVVGRLITGELF
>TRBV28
ASSLWGGRNNEQF
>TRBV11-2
ASSFPPGGTYGYT
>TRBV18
ASSPPYSNQPQH
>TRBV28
ASSLRLEGEQY
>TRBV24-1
ATSDYRGEQY
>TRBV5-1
ASSLVGRGLAEQY
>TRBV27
ASSPETGDNSPLH
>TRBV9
ASSLWGDLETQY
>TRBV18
ASSPDRVNYGYT